This T cell receptor (beta chain) is from a study of T cell repertoires in cytomegalovirus infection. TCRdb reprocessed the reads via MiXCR and lists one record per CDR3 protein. The table includes around 450,000 distinct CDR3 sequences, approximately 10% detected once. This clonotype was observed at least ten times. The clonotype comes from a human donor in good health (CMV status not recorded). Some clones in this sample may be carry-over from other donors' samples. The sequencing input was PBMCs.

The CDR3 loop reads CATSDLYNEQFF. The CDR3 DNA reads as TGTGCCACCAGTGATTTGTACAATGAGCAGTTCTTC. This chain links TRBV24-1 with TRBJ2-1; no clear D gene. V was shortened by 0 bases and J by 4 bases, with 0 bases between the two germline ends. Looked up from germline, CDR1 is KGHDR and CDR2 is SFDVKD. The CDR3 sequence is 12 residues long.